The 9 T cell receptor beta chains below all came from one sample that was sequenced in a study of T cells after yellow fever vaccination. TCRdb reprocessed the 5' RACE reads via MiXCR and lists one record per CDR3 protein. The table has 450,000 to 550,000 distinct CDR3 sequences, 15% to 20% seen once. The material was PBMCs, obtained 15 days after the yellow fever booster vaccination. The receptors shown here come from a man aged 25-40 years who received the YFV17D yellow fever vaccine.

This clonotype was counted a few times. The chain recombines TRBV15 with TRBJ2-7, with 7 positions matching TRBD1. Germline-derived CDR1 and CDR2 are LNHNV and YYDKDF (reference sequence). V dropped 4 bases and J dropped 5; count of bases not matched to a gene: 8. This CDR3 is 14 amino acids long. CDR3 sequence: CATSTATGLNEQYF. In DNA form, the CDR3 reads TGTGCCACCAGCACCGCGACAGGGTTGAACGAGCAGTACTTC.

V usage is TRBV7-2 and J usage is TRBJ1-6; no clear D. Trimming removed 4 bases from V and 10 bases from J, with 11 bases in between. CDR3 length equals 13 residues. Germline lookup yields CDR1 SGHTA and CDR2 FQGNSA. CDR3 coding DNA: TGTGCCAGCAGCTCCACGCCGGACTCACCCCTCCACTTT. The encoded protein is CASSSTPDSPLHF.

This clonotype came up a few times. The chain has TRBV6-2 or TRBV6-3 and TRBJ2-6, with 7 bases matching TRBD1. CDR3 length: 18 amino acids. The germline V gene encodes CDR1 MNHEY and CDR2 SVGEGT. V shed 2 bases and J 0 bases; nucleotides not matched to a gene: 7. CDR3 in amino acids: CASSYVLGDSSGANVLTF. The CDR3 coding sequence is TGTGCCAGCAGTTACGTATTGGGGGACAGCTCTGGGGCCAACGTCCTGACTTTC.

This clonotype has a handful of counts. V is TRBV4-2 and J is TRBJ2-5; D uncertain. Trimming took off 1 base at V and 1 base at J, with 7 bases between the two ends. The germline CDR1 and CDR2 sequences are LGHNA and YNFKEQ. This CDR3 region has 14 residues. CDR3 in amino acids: CASSQGSIQETQYF. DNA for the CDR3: TGTGCCAGCAGCCAAGGGTCTATCCAAGAGACCCAGTACTTC.

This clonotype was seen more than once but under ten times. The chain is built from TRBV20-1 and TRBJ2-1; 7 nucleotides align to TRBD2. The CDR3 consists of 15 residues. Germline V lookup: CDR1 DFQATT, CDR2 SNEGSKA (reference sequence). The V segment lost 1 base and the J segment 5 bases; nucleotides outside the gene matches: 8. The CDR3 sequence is CSARVLGTNNNEQFF. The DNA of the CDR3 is TGCAGTGCTAGAGTCTTGGGGACTAATAACAATGAGCAGTTCTTC.

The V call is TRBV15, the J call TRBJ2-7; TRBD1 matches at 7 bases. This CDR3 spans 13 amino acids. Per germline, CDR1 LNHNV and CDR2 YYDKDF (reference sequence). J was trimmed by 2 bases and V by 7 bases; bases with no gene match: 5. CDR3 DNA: TGTGCCACCAAGATACAGGGGACCTACGAGCAGTACTTC. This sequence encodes CATKIQGTYEQYF.

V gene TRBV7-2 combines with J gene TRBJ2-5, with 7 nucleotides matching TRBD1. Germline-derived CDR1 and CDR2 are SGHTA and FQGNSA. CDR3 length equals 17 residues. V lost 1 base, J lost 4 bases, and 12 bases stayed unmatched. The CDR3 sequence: CASSLGTTGVKRETQYF. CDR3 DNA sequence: TGTGCCAGCAGCTTAGGCACAACAGGGGTTAAGCGAGAGACCCAGTACTTC.

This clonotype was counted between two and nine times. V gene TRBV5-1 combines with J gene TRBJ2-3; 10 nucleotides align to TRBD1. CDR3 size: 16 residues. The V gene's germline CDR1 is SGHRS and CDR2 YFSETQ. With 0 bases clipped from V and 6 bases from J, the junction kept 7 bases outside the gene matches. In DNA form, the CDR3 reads TGCGCCAGCAGCTTGGCGGGACAGGGGACTGGGGATACGCAGTATTTT. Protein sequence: CASSLAGQGTGDTQYF.

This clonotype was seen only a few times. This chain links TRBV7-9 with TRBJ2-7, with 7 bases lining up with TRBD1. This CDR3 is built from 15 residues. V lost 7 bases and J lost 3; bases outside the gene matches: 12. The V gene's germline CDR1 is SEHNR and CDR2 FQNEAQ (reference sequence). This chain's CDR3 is CASTSLGQADYEQYF. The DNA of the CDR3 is TGTGCCAGCACCAGCCTTGGACAGGCCGACTACGAGCAGTACTTC.